The 20 T cell receptor beta chains below were found in one sample sequenced in a study of CD8 T cells in ankylosing spondylitis. TCRdb fed the 5' RACE reads into MiXCR, producing one record per CDR3 protein. The repertoire holds approximately 45,000 distinct CDR3 sequences, with more than 9.5% as singletons. The sequenced sample consisted of blood, either unsorted or a sorted T cell fraction (not recorded which). Source of these receptors: a male donor with ankylosing spondylitis or in good health (not recorded which).

This chain connects TRBV30 to TRBJ1-1; D remains ambiguous. Germline-derived CDR1 and CDR2 are GTSNPN and SVGIG (reference sequence). V was pared by 0 bases and J by 10 bases, with 12 bases between. The CDR3 totals 12 residues. CDR3 bases: TGTGCCTGGAGTGTAACTCGTTTTTCAGCTTTCTTT. Protein sequence: CAWSVTRFSAFF.

This clonotype was found many times. The genes are TRBV20-1 and TRBJ2-2; 10 nucleotides agree with TRBD2. V was pared by 3 bases and J by 0 bases, with 19 bases of the junction left unmatched. The CDR3 runs 21 residues. Germline V gene lookup returns CDR1 DFQATT and CDR2 SNEGSKA (reference sequence). The CDR3 region is CSARGISWASGGAPNTGELFF. CDR3 coding DNA: TGCAGTGCTAGGGGAATTAGCTGGGCTAGCGGGGGAGCCCCGAACACCGGGGAGCTGTTTTTT.

This clonotype was counted at least ten times. This rearrangement joins TRBV6-5 to TRBJ1-2; D possibly corresponds to TRBD1 (5 bases). CDR1 is MNHEY and CDR2 is SVGAGI in the germline V gene. Between the trimmed V and J ends, which lost 0 bases and 1 base, there was a span of 12 bases. CDR3 length: 16 residues. The CDR3 coding sequence is TGTGCCAGCAGTTACTCCCCGGACACCCATAACTATGGCTACACCTTC. Amino acids: CASSYSPDTHNYGYTF.

This clonotype was observed at least ten times. The germline gene is not matched at one end of the junction; a read error may be the cause. This rearrangement joins TRBV14 to TRBJ2-1, with 9 bases that match TRBD2. Looked up from germline, CDR1 is SGHDN and CDR2 is FVKESK. CDR3 length: 12 amino acids. In DNA form, the CDR3 reads TGTGCCAGCAGCCAAGATCGAATAGCGGGAGTCTTC. It encodes CASSQDRIAGVF.

This clonotype came up many times. Here the CDR3 reads CASSLGTSGVRYF. The CDR3 DNA sequence: TGTGCCAGCAGCCTCGGGACTAGCGGGGTTAGGTACTTC. J is TRBJ2-4 and V is TRBV25-1, with 13 bases matching TRBD2. The CDR3 spans 13 residues. V dropped 6 bases and J dropped 15; count of bases not matched to a gene: 8. Germline CDR1 and CDR2: MGHDK and SYGVNS.

This clonotype was seen a few times. This chain uses TRBV28 with TRBJ2-1, with TRBD1 matching 9 bases. This CDR3 spans 15 amino acids. The ends lost 6 bases at V and 3 bases at J; junction bases unmatched: 6. Germline-derived CDR1 and CDR2 are MDHEN and SYDVKM. As DNA, the CDR3 is TGTGCCAGCAGGCTACAGGGGGCAGGCTACAATGAGCAGTTCTTC. This codes for CASRLQGAGYNEQFF.

Notes on this clonotype: Relative to the germline gene, one junction end is altered; a read error may explain this. This sequence joins TRBV20-1 and TRBJ1-4, with D maybe TRBD1 (6 bases). Germline loops: CDR1 DFQATT, CDR2 SNEGSKA (reference sequence). The CDR3 is 15 residues long. CDR3 sequence (DNA): TGCTGTGCTAGAGAGGGGCGAGGGGGTGGGGAAAAACTGTTTTTT. Translated, it gives CCAREGRGGGEKLFF.

The sample holds a few counts of this clonotype. The rearrangement joins TRBV27 to TRBJ2-7, with 8 bases identical to TRBD1. This CDR3 comprises 14 residues. CDR1 MNHEY and CDR2 SMNVEV come from the germline V gene (reference sequence). Trimming removed 7 bases from V and 0 bases from J; junction bases left unmatched: 5. CDR3: CASKRTGSSYEQYF. The CDR3 DNA reads as TGTGCCAGCAAAAGGACAGGGAGCTCCTACGAGCAGTACTTC.

This clonotype came up many times. The J gene is TRBJ1-2, the V gene TRBV6-1; D ambiguous. The CDR3 covers 14 residues. Germline V gives CDR1 MNHNS, CDR2 SASEGT. The V and J ends lost 4 bases and 4 bases respectively, with 13 bases between them. CDR3 DNA: TGTGCCAGCAGTGCCCCAGAGTCTCGCTATGGCTACACCTTC. This encodes CASSAPESRYGYTF.

In its sample, this clonotype was seen many times. The rearrangement joins TRBV5-1 to TRBJ2-7; D gene ambiguous. From germline, CDR1 is SGHRS and CDR2 YFSETQ. This CDR3 has 12 amino acids. V was pared by 0 bases and J by 7 bases, with 8 bases between. For the CDR3, the DNA is TGCGCCAGCAGCTTGGGGGCGAGAGAGCAGTACTTC. As protein: CASSLGAREQYF.

This clonotype was detected many times. J is TRBJ2-3 and V is TRBV3-1, with TRBD1 as a possible D gene (6 bases). V lost 2 bases to trimming and J lost 1 base, with 10 bases between them. Germline V gene sequence: CDR1 LGHDT, CDR2 YNNKEL (reference sequence). CDR3 length equals 15 residues. CDR3 DNA: TGTGCCAGCAGCCAAAGGGGGTTGGGCACAGATACGCAGTATTTT. It codes for CASSQRGLGTDTQYF.

This clonotype was counted ten times or more. This chain uses TRBV20-1 with TRBJ2-5; either TRBD1 or TRBD2 may supply D (5 bases each). The V gene lost 1 base and the J gene lost 1 base, with 13 bases spanning the gap. Germline V gives CDR1 DFQATT, CDR2 SNEGSKA (reference sequence). This CDR3 has 15 amino acids. In DNA form, the CDR3 reads TGCAGTGCTAGAGGAACGGGACGGTTCCAAGAGACCCAGTACTTC. Protein product: CSARGTGRFQETQYF.

This clonotype was detected many times. The chain is built from TRBV28 and TRBJ1-5; weak D call: TRBD1 (6 bases). Between the trimmed V and J ends, which lost 5 bases and 0 bases, there was a span of 11 bases. The CDR3 length is 15 residues. The germline V gene has CDR1 MDHEN and CDR2 SYDVKM. This CDR3 reads CASSQQGDSNQPQHF. CDR3 sequence (DNA): TGTGCCAGCAGTCAACAGGGCGATAGCAATCAGCCCCAGCATTTT.

This clonotype was seen a handful of times. V usage is TRBV5-1 and J usage is TRBJ1-2, with 9 bases identical to TRBD1. V shed 0 bases, J shed 8 bases, and the junction held 5 bases outside the gene matches. This CDR3 is 14 amino acids long. CDR1 is SGHRS and CDR2 is YFSETQ in the germline V gene. The CDR3 loop reads CASSLGQGEVGYTF. CDR3 nucleotide sequence: TGCGCCAGCAGCTTGGGACAGGGGGAAGTGGGCTACACCTTC.

V and J are TRBV5-1 and TRBJ2-5; D might be TRBD2 (6 bases). V gave up 3 bases and J gave up 5 bases, with 26 bases separating them. The CDR3 runs 18 residues. Germline V lookup: CDR1 SGHRS, CDR2 YFSETQ. This CDR3 is CASSSEPGPGGARETQYF. CDR3 nucleotides: TGCGCCAGCAGCTCCGAACCAGGACCCGGGGGAGCTAGGGAGACCCAGTACTTC.

In this sample, this clonotype turned up many times. The chain carries TRBV2 and TRBJ2-3, with a tentative D call TRBD2 (5 bases). V lost 6 bases and J 10 bases, leaving 17 bases between the germline ends. CDR1 and CDR2 from the germline V gene are SNHLY and FYNNEI. The CDR3 length is 13 residues. The chain's CDR3 is CASRPVRLRSQYF. The CDR3 coding sequence is TGTGCCAGCAGGCCGGTAAGACTAAGGTCGCAGTATTTT.

This rearrangement joins TRBV7-8 to TRBJ1-4, with TRBD1 identical over 7 bases. The germline CDR1 and CDR2 sequences are SGHVS and FQNEAQ. The CDR3 is 18 amino acids. V shed 0 bases, J shed 0 bases, and the junction held 7 bases outside the gene matches. For the CDR3, the DNA is TGTGCCAGCAGCTTAGCCAGGGGGGCGGAAGCAACTAATGAAAAACTGTTTTTT. Translated: CASSLARGAEATNEKLFF.

Many counts were recorded for this clonotype. The V gene is TRBV5-1, the J gene TRBJ2-5; D not certain. In germline, CDR1 is SGHRS, CDR2 YFSETQ. The CDR3 has 13 residues. V gave up 0 bases and J gave up 5 bases, with 8 bases separating them. DNA of the CDR3: TGCGCCAGCAGCTTGGGGTTCACGGAGACCCAGTACTTC. It is translated as CASSLGFTETQYF.

This clonotype has only a few counts. The rearrangement uses TRBV19 and TRBJ1-1; D is unclear. This CDR3 is built from 13 residues. Germline loops: CDR1 LNHDA, CDR2 SQIVND (reference sequence). Trimming stripped 1 base from V and 4 bases from J, with 7 bases between. CDR3 in amino acids: CASSIGVSTEAFF. Here the CDR3 DNA reads TGTGCCAGTAGTATAGGAGTGAGCACTGAAGCTTTCTTT.

This clonotype was picked up many times. The chain combines TRBV11-2 with TRBJ2-1; 8 bases match TRBD1. With V trimmed by 5 bases and J by 1 base, 4 bases remained unmatched. The length of the CDR3 is 15 residues. Germline V gene lookup returns CDR1 SGHAT and CDR2 FQNNGV. CDR3: CASSLGTGSYNEQFF. The CDR3 DNA follows: TGTGCCAGCAGCCTCGGGACAGGTTCCTACAATGAGCAGTTCTTC.